The following is a T cell receptor (beta chain) sequence with its context. This entry comes from a study of blood T cell repertoires in COVID-19. As processed by the authors: Amplification of reference gene primers provided the estimated nucleated cell counts. Using immunoSEQ multiplex PCR, the repertoire was profiled, and TCRdb retains in-frame clones only, with some absent. That table is the source of V, J and clone size, and D and trimming were worked out from the DNA. Found here are 400,000 or so clones, approximately 89% of them singletons; the top ten hold about 2.1%. The CDR3 covers 17 residues. The germline gives CDR1 WNHNN, CDR2 SYGVQD (reference sequence). V was cut by 4 bases and J by 0 bases, with 18 bases left in between.

Sequenced: PBMCs or T cells enriched from blood (not recorded which). V and J are TRBV10-1 and TRBJ1-1, with unresolved D. The sequence derives from a man aged 35 to 55 in a cohort exposed to, infected with or recovered from COVID-19 (not recorded which). The CDR3 region has the DNA TGCGCCAGCAGTGGTTCCCCGGAGGTACTATTGAACACTGAAGCTTTCTTT. It specifies CASSGSPEVLLNTEAFF.